This TCR beta chain was captured in a study of yellow fever vaccine responses in identical twins listed by TCRdb under 2018. Regarding the complete study: Focusing on identical twins, the study followed the T cell clones that responded to the vaccine, and did so with precision.

The method behind the library was RT-PCR. Sequencer: Illumina HiSeq 2500. The public reads were reanalyzed by TCRdb: fastp trimming at Q25, MiXCR alignment, in-frame beta chains only. Every distinct CDR3 protein forms one entry, paired with its most common genes and DNA. This sample has more than 30,000 distinct CDR3 sequences in its table, and more than 45% of those were observed once. The ten largest clonotypes hold over 3.5% of the sample. Comments on this clonotype: It lacks a known antigen. The record has no base qualities; no much larger clone is one base away.

CDR1 LNHNV and CDR2 YYDKDF were looked up in the germline V gene (reference sequence). Deletion took 1 base off V and 0 bases off J, with a span of 13 bases between the germline ends. From the cysteine up to the valine, the CDR3 has a length of 16 residues. The only DNA kept is the CDR3, 48 bases in frame from the first base. What the authors observed across the whole study: According to the authors, the vaccine-induced T cell response in identical twins seemed to be partly convergent and partly specific to each individual.

This sample comprised T cells from blood (PBMCs), unsorted or a sorted subset (not recorded which), obtained before or after yellow fever vaccination (not recorded which). The chain uses TRBV15 and TRBJ2-7, and perhaps TRBD1 as D gene, on 6 matching bases. The receptor's source is a woman between 18 and 30 years old who received the yellow fever vaccine. Donor details come from another sample of the same person, matched by shared clones. The CDR3: CATSRAGAPSSYEQYV. In nucleotides, the sequence is TGTGCCACCAGCAGAGCAGGGGCCCCTAGCTCCTACGAGCAGTACGTC.